The clone carrying this TCR beta chain appeared many times. This entry is derived from a study of early T cells in non-severe SARS-CoV-2 infection. Germline CDR1 is SGDLS and CDR2 is YYNGEE. This CDR3 comprises 16 residues. V trimming: 3 bases; J trimming: 2 bases; junction bases outside the gene matches: 2. TCRdb itself ran the 5' RACE reads through MiXCR, one entry per CDR3 protein. In the table there are 25,000 to 30,000 distinct CDR3 sequences, under 6% of which are singletons. Material: whole blood. The sequence derives from an adult who was a healthcare worker with PCR-confirmed SARS-CoV-2 infection or an uninfected control (not recorded which). The J gene is TRBJ2-3, the V gene TRBV9; 14 bases are shared with TRBD2. CDR3 region: CASSGGLAGVTDTQYF. In nucleotides, the CDR3 is TGTGCCAGCAGCGGGGGACTAGCGGGGGTCACAGATACGCAGTATTTT.